A single count supports the clone carrying this T cell receptor (beta chain). What it recognizes is unknown. This record belongs to a study of T cell responses to AZD1222 COVID-19 vaccine. Study-level results: Repertoire collection took place solely once the T cell response had peaked. Among spike-specific TCRs, nearly half reportedly target unmutated variant regions.

Some clones are missing from TCRdb's copy, which holds only in-frame ones; the method was immunoSEQ multiplex PCR. Of over 150,000 clones in the sample, approximately 92% were seen once. CDR3 size: 14 residues. V was trimmed by 4 bases and J by 1 base, leaving 8 bases between them. Germline values: CDR1 SGHRS, CDR2 YFSETQ. The origin of this receptor is an adult in good health. The material sequenced was peripheral blood, taken on day 0 of AZD1222 vaccination. The chain is built from TRBV5-1 and TRBJ2-2, with a tentative D call TRBD1 (6 bases). CDR3 region: CASSATGNTGELFF. Here the CDR3 DNA reads TGCGCCAGCAGCGCGACAGGGAACACCGGGGAGCTGTTTTTT.